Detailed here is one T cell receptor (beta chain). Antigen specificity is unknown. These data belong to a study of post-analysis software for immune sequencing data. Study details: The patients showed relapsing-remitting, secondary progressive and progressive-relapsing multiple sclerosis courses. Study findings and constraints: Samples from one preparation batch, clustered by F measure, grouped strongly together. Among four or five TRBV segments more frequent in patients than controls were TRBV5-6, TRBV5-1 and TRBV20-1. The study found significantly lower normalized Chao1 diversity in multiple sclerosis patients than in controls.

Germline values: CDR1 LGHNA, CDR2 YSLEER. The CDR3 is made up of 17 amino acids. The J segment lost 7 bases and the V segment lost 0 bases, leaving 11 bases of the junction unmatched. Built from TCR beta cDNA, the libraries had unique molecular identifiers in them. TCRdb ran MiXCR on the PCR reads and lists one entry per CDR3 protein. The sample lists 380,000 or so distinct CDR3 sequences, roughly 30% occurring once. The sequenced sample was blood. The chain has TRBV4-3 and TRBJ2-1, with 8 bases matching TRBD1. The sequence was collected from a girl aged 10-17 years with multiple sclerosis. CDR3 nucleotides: TGCGCCAGCAGCCAAGAGTTGTTTTTCCAGGGGGCGAATGAGCAGTTCTTC. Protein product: CASSQELFFQGANEQFF.